There are many counts of the clone carrying this T cell receptor beta chain. The antigen is unknown. Specified time point: patch test 1, 2 weeks after DPC sensitization. Stated treatment: therapeutic diphenylcyclopropenone sensitization with weekly scalp DPC. V dropped 6 bases and J dropped 7 bases, with 22 bases sitting between them. CDR3 length equals 17 residues. Germline CDR1 is MRHNA and CDR2 is SNTAGT. MiXCR, run by TCRdb on the RACE reads, gives a single entry per CDR3 protein. The data contain some 83,000 distinct CDR3 sequences, over 8.5% of them seen just once; the ten biggest clones take up around 4.5%. The data were obtained in a study of human T cells and chemical hapten exposure. The study's findings and limits: Against controls, expanded TCRs gave rise to significantly more large CDR3 similarity clusters.

Specimen: whole blood, collected in connection with sensitization to the hapten diphenylcyclopropenone (DPC). This clonotype was sampled from a woman aged 45-65 years with alopecia areata. Some clones in this sample may be carry-over from other donors' samples. This chain uses TRBV6-4 with TRBJ1-6; the D is unclear. This CDR3 is CASSPDSTPPRNSPLHF. The CDR3 DNA follows: TGTGCCAGCAGCCCGGACTCGACCCCACCTCGGAATTCACCCCTCCACTTT.